The text below deals with one T cell receptor (beta chain). This CDR3 region has 15 residues. With 4 bases clipped from V and 5 bases from J, the junction kept 9 bases outside the gene matches. Germline V lookup: CDR1 SGHDT, CDR2 YYEEEE. The source of the sample is a study of blood T cell repertoires in COVID-19. Study in general: Whether acute or convalescent, the COVID-19 samples came from the United States, Italy and Spain. T cells, B-cell-depleted T cells, or PBMCs provided the cDNA or gDNA that served as material.

Original processing notes: Amplified reference gene primers provided the basis for estimating nucleated cell counts. Profiling relied on immunoSEQ multiplex PCR, and the TCRdb table lists in-frame clones only, not all of them. V and J calls and clone size are copied from that table; D and trimming were computed from the DNA. The sample includes about 200,000 clones, about 86% of them seen just once. The TCR originated in a woman in her sixties or seventies with acute or convalescent COVID-19. The sequencing input was peripheral blood. The chain has TRBV5-6 and TRBJ1-5; TRBD1 matches at 7 bases. In nucleotides, the CDR3 is TGTGCCAGCAGCCGAACGGGACAGATGTATCAGCCCCAGCATTTT. Its translation: CASSRTGQMYQPQHF.